The clone carrying this TCR beta chain was counted only a few times. The CDR3 runs 14 residues. CDR1 is ENHRY and CDR2 is SYGVKD in the germline V gene. Germline trimming cut 7 bases from V and 3 bases from J; bases unmatched to any gene: 5. From the RT-PCR reads, TCRdb called clonotypes with MiXCR, one entry per CDR3 protein. The sample includes approximately 680,000 distinct CDR3 sequences, approximately 14% of them seen just once. This specimen belongs to a study of response to subunit inactivated influenza vaccine. This sample comprised PBMCs from blood, obtained 11 to 12 days after vaccination. This TCR was recovered from a man aged 50-59 years who received an inactivated influenza vaccine. The chain couples TRBV10-3 to TRBJ1-1; 10 bases align to TRBD1. The CDR3 here is CAIKGTGDHTEAFF. CDR3 in DNA: TGTGCCATCAAAGGGACAGGGGATCACACTGAAGCTTTCTTT.